What follows describes a single TCR beta chain. The CDR3 is 15 amino acids. This sample was included in a study of shared clonotypes between healthy human individuals. Study-wide context: Those who served as donors were two women and three men between the ages of 18 and 49.

Some clones are missing from TCRdb's copy, which holds only in-frame ones; the method was immunoSEQ multiplex PCR. Among 550,000 to 850,000 clones, over 60% were seen once, and the ten largest hold around 1.7%. The sequence came from a woman aged 25 to 39 in good health. The V and J genes are TRBV21-1 and TRBJ2-7; TRBD1 is the table's D call and was not checked against the DNA. TRBV21-1 is classified as a pseudogene. The sample taken for sequencing was memory CD4+ T cells sorted from blood. The subset: CD45RA-negative fraction. CDR3 nucleotide sequence: TGTGCCAGCAGCAAAACTAACAGGGTCGAGTACGAGCAGTACTTC. Its translation: CASSKTNRVEYEQYF.